The next 4 T cell receptor beta chains were all read from a single sample in a study of shared clonotypes between healthy human individuals. Naive CD8 cells lacked CD45RO, underwent positive selection for CCR7 and left out terminally differentiated effector memory CD45RA+ cells. Profiled with immunoSEQ multiplex PCR; TCRdb holds only in-frame clones, not every one. Here the sample spans around 600,000 clones, roughly 95% being singletons. Sequenced: naive CD8+ T cells sorted from blood. The receptors were sampled from a woman aged 30 to 39 in good health.

As regards this clone: The sample holds other DNA sequences that translate to the same CDR3. The J gene is TRBJ1-1, the V gene TRBV7-9; perhaps TRBD1 as D (6 bases). Germline CDR1 and CDR2: SEHNR and FQNEAQ (reference sequence). Trimming shortened V by 5 bases and J by 0 bases, and 10 bases separated the two germline ends. The CDR3 covers 14 residues. Here the CDR3 DNA reads TGTGCCAGCAGCGGAGGACAGATGAACACTGAAGCTTTCTTT. This gives the protein CASSGGQMNTEAFF.

The rearrangement joins TRBV10-1 to TRBJ1-2; a weak D match, TRBD1 (6 bases). In germline, CDR1 is WNHNN, CDR2 SYGVQD (reference sequence). CDR3 length: 16 amino acids. The V end lost 6 bases, the J end lost 7 bases, and 24 bases lay between the germline ends. The CDR3 spells CASSSCNRDDSRGYTF. The CDR3 coding sequence is TGCGCCAGCAGCTCCTGCAACAGGGACGATTCTCGTGGCTACACCTTC.

V usage is TRBV28 and J usage is TRBJ2-7; no clear D. V dropped 2 bases and J dropped 0 bases, with 11 bases sitting between them. This CDR3 comprises 15 residues. Germline assignment: CDR1 MDHEN and CDR2 SYDVKM. CDR3 nucleotide sequence: TGTGCCAGCAGTTTACCACACACAACCTCCTACGAGCAGTACTTC. Translating it yields CASSLPHTTSYEQYF.

The chain employs TRBV6-5 and TRBJ2-3; D may be TRBD2 (6 bases). The length of the CDR3 is 15 residues. Deletions cut 7 bases from V and 4 bases from J, with 18 bases between. CDR1 is MNHEY, CDR2 SVGAGI, per germline. CDR3 loop: CASTPGVAGADTQYF. In DNA, the CDR3 is TGTGCCAGCACCCCGGGGGTGGCCGGAGCAGATACGCAGTATTTT.